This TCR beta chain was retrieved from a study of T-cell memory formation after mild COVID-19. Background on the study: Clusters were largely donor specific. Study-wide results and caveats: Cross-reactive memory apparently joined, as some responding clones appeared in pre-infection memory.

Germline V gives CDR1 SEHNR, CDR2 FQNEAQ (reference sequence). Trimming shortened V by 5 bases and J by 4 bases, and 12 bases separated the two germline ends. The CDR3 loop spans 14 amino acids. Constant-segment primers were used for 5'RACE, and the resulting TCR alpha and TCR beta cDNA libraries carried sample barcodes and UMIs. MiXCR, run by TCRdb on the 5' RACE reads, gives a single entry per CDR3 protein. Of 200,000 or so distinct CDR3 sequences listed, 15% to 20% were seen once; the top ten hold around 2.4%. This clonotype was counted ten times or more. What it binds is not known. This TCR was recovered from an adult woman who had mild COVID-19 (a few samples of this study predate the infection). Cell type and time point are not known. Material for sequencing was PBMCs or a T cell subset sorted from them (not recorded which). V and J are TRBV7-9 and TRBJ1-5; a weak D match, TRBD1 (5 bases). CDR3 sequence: CASSPSGTNQPQHF. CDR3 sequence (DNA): TGTGCCAGCAGCCCGTCAGGGACTAATCAGCCCCAGCATTTT.